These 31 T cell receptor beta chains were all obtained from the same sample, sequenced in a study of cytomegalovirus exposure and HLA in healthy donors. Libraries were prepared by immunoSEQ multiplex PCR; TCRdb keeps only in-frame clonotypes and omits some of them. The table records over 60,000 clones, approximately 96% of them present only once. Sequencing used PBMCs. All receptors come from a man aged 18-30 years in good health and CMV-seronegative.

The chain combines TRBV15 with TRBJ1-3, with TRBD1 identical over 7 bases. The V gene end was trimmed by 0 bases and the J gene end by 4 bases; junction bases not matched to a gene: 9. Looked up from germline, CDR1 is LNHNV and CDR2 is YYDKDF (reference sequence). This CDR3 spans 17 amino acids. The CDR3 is CATSRDISDREGNTIYF. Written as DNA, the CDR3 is TGTGCCACCAGCAGAGATATTTCCGACAGGGAAGGAAACACCATATATTTT.

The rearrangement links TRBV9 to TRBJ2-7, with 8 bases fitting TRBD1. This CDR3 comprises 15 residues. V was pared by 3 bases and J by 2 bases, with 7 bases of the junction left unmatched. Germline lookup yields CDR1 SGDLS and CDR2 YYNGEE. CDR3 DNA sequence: TGTGCCAGCAGCGCACAAGGACAGGGTCCCTACGAGCAGTACTTC. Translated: CASSAQGQGPYEQYF.

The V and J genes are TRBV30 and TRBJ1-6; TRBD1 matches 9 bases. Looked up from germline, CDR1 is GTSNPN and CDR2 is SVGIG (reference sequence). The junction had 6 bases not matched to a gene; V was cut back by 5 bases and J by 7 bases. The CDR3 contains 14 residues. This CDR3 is CAWWMGTGNSPLHF. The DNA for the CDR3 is TGTGCCTGGTGGATGGGGACAGGGAATTCACCCCTCCACTTT.

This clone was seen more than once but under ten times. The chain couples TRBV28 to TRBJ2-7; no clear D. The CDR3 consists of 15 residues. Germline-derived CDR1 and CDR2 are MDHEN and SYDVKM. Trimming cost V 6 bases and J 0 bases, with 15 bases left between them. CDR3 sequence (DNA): TGTGCCAGCAGCCAGACTGAGGCCGTCTCCTACGAGCAGTACTTC. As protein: CASSQTEAVSYEQYF.

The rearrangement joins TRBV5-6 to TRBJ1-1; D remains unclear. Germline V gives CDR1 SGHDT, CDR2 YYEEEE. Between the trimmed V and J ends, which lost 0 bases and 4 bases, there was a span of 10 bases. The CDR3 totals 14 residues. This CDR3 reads CASSLVGRPTEAFF. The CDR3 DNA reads TGTGCCAGCAGCTTGGTTGGGCGTCCCACTGAAGCTTTCTTT.

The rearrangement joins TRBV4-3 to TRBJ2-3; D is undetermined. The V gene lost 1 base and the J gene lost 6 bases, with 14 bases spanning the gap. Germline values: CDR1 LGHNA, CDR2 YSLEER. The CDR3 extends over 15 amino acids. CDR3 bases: TGCGCCAGCAGCCAAGTAGAGAATTTCTCGGATACGCAGTATTTT. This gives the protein CASSQVENFSDTQYF.

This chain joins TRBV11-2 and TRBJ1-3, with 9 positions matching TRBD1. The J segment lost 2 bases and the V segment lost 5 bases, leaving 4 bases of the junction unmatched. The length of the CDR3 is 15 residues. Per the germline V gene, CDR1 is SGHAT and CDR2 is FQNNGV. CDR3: CASSIRTGAGNTIYF. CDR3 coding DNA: TGTGCCAGCAGCATAAGGACAGGGGCTGGAAACACCATATATTTT.

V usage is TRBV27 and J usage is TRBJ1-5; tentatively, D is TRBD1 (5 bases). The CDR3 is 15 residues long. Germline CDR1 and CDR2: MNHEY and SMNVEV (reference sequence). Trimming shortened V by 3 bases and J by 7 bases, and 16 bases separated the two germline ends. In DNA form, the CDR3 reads TGTGCCAGCAGTTTGGGGGGTTCCGGGAGACAGCCCCAGCATTTT. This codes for CASSLGGSGRQPQHF.

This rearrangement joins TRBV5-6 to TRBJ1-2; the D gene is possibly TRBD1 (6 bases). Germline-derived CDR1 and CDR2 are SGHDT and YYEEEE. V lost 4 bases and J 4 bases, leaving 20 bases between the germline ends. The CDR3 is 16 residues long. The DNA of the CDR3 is TGTGCCAGCAGCCTGGGGGGACACCTGCCCAGCTATGGCTACACCTTC. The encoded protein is CASSLGGHLPSYGYTF.

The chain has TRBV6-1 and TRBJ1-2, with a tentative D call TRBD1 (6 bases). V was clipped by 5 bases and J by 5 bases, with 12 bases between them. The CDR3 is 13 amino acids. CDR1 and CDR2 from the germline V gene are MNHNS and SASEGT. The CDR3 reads CASSKGRGYGYTF. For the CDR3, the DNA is TGTGCCAGCAGTAAGGGGAGGGGGTATGGCTACACCTTC.

Written as DNA, the CDR3 is TGTGCCAGCAGCTTGATGACACGGGGGGGCAAAAACATTCAGTACTTC. Its translation is CASSLMTRGGKNIQYF. V and J are TRBV5-8 and TRBJ2-4; TRBD2 agrees at 8 bases. This CDR3 is 16 amino acids long. Germline CDR1 reads SGHTS; CDR2 reads YDEGEE. The ends lost 1 base at V and 3 bases at J; junction bases unmatched: 6.

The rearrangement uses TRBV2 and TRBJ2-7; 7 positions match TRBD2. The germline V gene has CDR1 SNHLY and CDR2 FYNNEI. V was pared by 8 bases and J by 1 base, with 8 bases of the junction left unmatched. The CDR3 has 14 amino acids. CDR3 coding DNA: TGTGCCAGCGGGAGGGAGGCCGTTTCCTACGAGCAGTACTTC. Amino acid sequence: CASGREAVSYEQYF.

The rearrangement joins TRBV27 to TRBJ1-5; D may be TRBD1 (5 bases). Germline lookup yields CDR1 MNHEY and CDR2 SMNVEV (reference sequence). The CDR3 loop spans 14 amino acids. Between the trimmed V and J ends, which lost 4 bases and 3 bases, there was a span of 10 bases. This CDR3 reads CASSSGWDNQPQHF. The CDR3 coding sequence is TGTGCCAGCAGTTCAGGGTGGGACAATCAGCCCCAGCATTTT.

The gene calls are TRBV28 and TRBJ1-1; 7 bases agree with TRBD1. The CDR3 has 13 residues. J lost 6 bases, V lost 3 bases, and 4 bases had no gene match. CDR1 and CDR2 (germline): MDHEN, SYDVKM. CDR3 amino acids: CASSFRGLSEAFF. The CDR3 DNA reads TGTGCCAGCAGTTTTAGGGGGCTCTCTGAAGCTTTCTTT.

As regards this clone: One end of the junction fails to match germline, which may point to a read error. CDR3 protein: CASSLTTGVIFF. The CDR3 DNA sequence: TGTGCCAGCAGTTTGACGACAGGGGTAATATTCTTC. The chain combines TRBV28 with TRBJ2-7; 8 bases line up with TRBD1. The CDR3 has 12 amino acids. In germline, CDR1 is MDHEN, CDR2 SYDVKM.

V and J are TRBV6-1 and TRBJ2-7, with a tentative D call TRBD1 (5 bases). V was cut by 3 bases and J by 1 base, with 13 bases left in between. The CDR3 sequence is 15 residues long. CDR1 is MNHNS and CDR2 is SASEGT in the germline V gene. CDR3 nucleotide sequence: TGTGCCAGCAGTGACTGGACATGGCTTTCCTACGAGCAGTACTTC. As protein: CASSDWTWLSYEQYF.

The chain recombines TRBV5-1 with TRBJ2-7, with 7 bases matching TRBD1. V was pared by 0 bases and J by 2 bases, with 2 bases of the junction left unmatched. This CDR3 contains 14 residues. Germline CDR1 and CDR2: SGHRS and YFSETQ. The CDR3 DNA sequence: TGCGCCAGCAGCTTGGGGACAGGCCCCTACGAGCAGTACTTC. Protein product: CASSLGTGPYEQYF.

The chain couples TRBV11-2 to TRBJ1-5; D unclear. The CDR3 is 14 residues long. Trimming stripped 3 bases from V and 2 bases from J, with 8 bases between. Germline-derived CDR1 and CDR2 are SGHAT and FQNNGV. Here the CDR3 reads CASSFNPGNQPQHF. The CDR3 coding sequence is TGTGCCAGCAGCTTTAATCCTGGCAATCAGCCCCAGCATTTT.

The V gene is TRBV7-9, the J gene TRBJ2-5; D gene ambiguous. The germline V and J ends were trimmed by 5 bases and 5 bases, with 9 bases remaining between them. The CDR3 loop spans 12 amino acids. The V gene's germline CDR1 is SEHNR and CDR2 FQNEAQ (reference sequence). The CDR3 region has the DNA TGTGCCAGCAGCCCGTCTCAGGAGACCCAGTACTTC. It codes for CASSPSQETQYF.

CDR3 DNA: TGTGCCAGCAGCCCCCTACCGGGCGGGGGCGCCTATGGCTACACCTTC. Translated, it gives CASSPLPGGGAYGYTF. The chain carries TRBV7-3 and TRBJ1-2; a possible D gene is TRBD1 (6 bases). CDR3 length: 16 residues. Looked up from germline, CDR1 is SGHTA and CDR2 is FQGTGA. V was shortened by 5 bases and J by 4 bases, with 20 bases between the two germline ends.

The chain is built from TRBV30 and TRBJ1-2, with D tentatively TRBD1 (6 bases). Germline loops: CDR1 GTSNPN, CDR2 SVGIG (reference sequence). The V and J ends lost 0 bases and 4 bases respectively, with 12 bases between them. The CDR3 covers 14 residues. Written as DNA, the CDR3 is TGTGCCTGGAGTGTTCAACAGGGAACCTATGGCTACACCTTC. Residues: CAWSVQQGTYGYTF.

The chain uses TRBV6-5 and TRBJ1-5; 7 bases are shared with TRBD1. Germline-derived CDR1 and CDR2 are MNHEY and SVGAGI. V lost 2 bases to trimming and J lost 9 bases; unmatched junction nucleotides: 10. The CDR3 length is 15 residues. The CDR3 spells CASSYRGDRLPPQHF. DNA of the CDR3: TGTGCCAGCAGTTACCGAGGGGACAGACTACCGCCCCAGCATTTT.

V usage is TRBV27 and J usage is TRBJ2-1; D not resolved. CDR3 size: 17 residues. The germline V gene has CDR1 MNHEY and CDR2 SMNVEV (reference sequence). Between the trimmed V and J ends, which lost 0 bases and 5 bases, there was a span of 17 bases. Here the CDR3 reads CASSLSYDERWNNEQFF. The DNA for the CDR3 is TGTGCCAGCAGTTTATCGTATGACGAGCGCTGGAACAATGAGCAGTTCTTC.

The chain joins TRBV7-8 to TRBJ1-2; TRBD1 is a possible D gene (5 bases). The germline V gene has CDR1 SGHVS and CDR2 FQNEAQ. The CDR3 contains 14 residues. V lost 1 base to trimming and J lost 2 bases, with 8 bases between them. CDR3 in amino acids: CASSLGGGNYGYTF. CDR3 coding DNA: TGTGCCAGCAGCTTAGGGGGGGGGAACTATGGCTACACCTTC.

The DNA for the CDR3 is TGTGCCAGCAGTTCCGGACAGGGGCTGCTGAACTATGGCTACACCTTC. It codes for CASSSGQGLLNYGYTF. The genes are TRBV28 and TRBJ1-2; 9 positions agree with TRBD1. With 4 bases clipped from V and 2 bases from J, the junction kept 8 bases outside the gene matches. Germline V gene lookup returns CDR1 MDHEN and CDR2 SYDVKM. The CDR3 spans 16 residues.

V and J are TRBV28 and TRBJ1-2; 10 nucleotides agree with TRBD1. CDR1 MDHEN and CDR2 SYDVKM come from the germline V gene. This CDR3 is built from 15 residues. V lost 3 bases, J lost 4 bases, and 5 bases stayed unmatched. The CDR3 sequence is CASSLGGQGSYGYTF. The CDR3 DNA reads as TGTGCCAGCAGTTTGGGGGGACAGGGGTCCTATGGCTACACCTTC.

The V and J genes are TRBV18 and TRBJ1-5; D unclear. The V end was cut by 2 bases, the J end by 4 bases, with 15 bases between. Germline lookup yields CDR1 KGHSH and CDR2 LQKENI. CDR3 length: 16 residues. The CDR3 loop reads CASSPTGGLINQPQHF. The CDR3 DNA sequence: TGTGCCAGCTCACCAACCGGCGGCTTGATTAATCAGCCCCAGCATTTT.

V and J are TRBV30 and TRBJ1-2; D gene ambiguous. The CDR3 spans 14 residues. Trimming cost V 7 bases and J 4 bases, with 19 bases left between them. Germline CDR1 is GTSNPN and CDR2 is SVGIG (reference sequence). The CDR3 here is CAFNYLTAIYGYTF. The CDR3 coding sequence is TGTGCCTTCAACTACTTGACGGCTATCTATGGCTACACCTTC.

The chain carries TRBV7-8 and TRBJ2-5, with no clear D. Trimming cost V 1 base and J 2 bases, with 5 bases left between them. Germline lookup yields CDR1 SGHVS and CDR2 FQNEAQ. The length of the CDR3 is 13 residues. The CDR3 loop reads CASSLGLQETQYF. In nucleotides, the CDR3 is TGTGCCAGCAGCTTAGGACTTCAAGAGACCCAGTACTTC.

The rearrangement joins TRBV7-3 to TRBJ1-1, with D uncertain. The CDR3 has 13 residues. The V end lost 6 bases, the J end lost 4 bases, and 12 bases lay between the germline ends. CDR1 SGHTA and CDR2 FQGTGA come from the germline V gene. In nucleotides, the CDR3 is TGTGCCAGCAGTCGAGGGTTGGGCACTGAAGCTTTCTTT. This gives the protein CASSRGLGTEAFF.

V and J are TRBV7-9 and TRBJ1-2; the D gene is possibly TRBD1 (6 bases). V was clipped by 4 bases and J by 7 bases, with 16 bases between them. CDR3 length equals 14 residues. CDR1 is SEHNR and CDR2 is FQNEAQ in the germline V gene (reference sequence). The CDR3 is CASSSLQGNRGYTF. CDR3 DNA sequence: TGTGCCAGCAGCTCCCTTCAGGGGAACCGTGGCTACACCTTC.